One and the same sample provided the 14 T cell receptor beta chains below, sequenced in a study of blood T cell repertoires in COVID-19. Generated by immunoSEQ multiplex PCR, the TCRdb table keeps only in-frame clones and is missing some. The repertoire holds around 250,000 clones, with nearly 90% as singletons. Material for sequencing was peripheral blood. These receptors were taken from a woman between 55 and 75 years old with COVID-19, enrolled during active disease.

The chain links TRBV15 to TRBJ2-5; the D is unclear. CDR3 length: 12 residues. Trimming pared 0 bases from V and 5 bases from J, leaving 4 bases between. From germline, CDR1 is LNHNV and CDR2 YYDKDF (reference sequence). This chain's CDR3 is CATSRDLETQYF. CDR3 nucleotides: TGTGCCACCAGCAGAGATCTGGAGACCCAGTACTTC.

J is TRBJ1-3 and V is TRBV18, with a tentative D call TRBD1 (5 bases). Germline V gene data show CDR1 as KGHSH and CDR2 as LQKENI. V lost 2 bases to trimming and J lost 2 bases, with 10 bases between them. The CDR3 consists of 15 residues. CDR3 in amino acids: CASSPYGQAGNTIYF. The CDR3 DNA is TGTGCCAGCTCACCATACGGACAAGCTGGAAACACCATATATTTT.

This chain connects TRBV21-1 to TRBJ2-7; TRBD1 is taken as the D call from the table, unchecked against the DNA. TRBV21-1 is a documented pseudogene. The CDR3 is made up of 15 amino acids. CDR3 protein: CASSKEDRENYEQYF. CDR3 nucleotides: TGTGCCAGCAGCAAAGAAGACAGGGAAAACTACGAGCAGTACTTC.

This chain connects TRBV5-6 to TRBJ1-2, with D possibly matching TRBD1 (6 bases). This CDR3 contains 14 residues. Trimming removed 0 bases from V and 4 bases from J, with 10 bases in between. CDR1 is SGHDT and CDR2 is YYEEEE in the germline V gene. CDR3 sequence: CASSLVTGLYGYTF. The CDR3, as DNA: TGTGCCAGCAGCTTGGTCACAGGGCTCTATGGCTACACCTTC. The whole variable domain, filled in from reference TRBV5-6 and TRBJ1-2, reads DAGVTQSPTHLIKTRGQQVTLRCSPKSGHDTVSWYQQALGQGPQFIFQYYEEEERQRGNFPDRFSGHQFPNYSSELNVNALLLGDSALYLCASSLVTGLYGYTFGSGTRLTVV.

This clone came up once. The V and J genes are TRBV11-2 and TRBJ1-1; a possible D gene is TRBD1 (5 bases). The germline V gene encodes CDR1 SGHAT and CDR2 FQNNGV. There are 16 residues in the CDR3. V lost 1 base and J 3 bases, leaving 15 bases between the germline ends. The CDR3 sequence is CASSLGYGATYTEAFF. The CDR3 DNA reads TGTGCCAGCAGCTTAGGGTATGGGGCGACGTACACTGAAGCTTTCTTT.

CDR3 nucleotide sequence: TGTGCCAGTAGTATAGCCAGGGGCAATCAGCCCCAGCATTTT. This encodes CASSIARGNQPQHF. The chain uses TRBV19 and TRBJ1-5; TRBD1 might be the D (5 bases). V was clipped by 1 base and J by 2 bases, with 6 bases between them. Germline CDR1 and CDR2: LNHDA and SQIVND (reference sequence). This CDR3 is built from 14 residues.

The rearrangement links TRBV7-9 to TRBJ2-1; TRBD1 aligns across 7 bases. The CDR3 has 13 amino acids. Germline trimming cut 3 bases from V and 5 bases from J; bases unmatched to any gene: 1. Germline values: CDR1 SEHNR, CDR2 FQNEAQ (reference sequence). This CDR3 reads CASSLGQNNEQFF. DNA of the CDR3: TGTGCCAGCAGCTTGGGACAGAACAATGAGCAGTTCTTC. The full variable domain, with the rest looked up from reference TRBV7-9 and TRBJ2-1, is DTGVSQNPRHKITKRGQNVTFRCDPISEHNRLYWYRQTLGQGPEFLTYFQNEAQLEKSRLLSDRFSAERPKGSFSTLEIQRTEQGDSAMYLCASSLGQNNEQFFGPGTRLTVL.

This chain uses TRBV4-1 with TRBJ1-1, with 8 bases lining up with TRBD1. In germline, CDR1 is MGHRA, CDR2 YSYEKL. The CDR3 spans 16 residues. J was trimmed by 4 bases and V by 1 base; bases with no gene match: 8. This CDR3 is CASSQVRTGWGTEAFF. CDR3 DNA sequence: TGCGCCAGCAGCCAAGTTCGGACAGGGTGGGGCACTGAAGCTTTCTTT.

The V call is TRBV20-1, the J call TRBJ1-2; D is possibly TRBD1 (5 bases). From germline, CDR1 is DFQATT and CDR2 SNEGSKA (reference sequence). The V end was cut by 5 bases, the J end by 8 bases, with 9 bases between. The CDR3 spans 10 residues. In DNA, the CDR3 is TGCAGTGCTCAGGGTTCGGGCTACACCTTC. It yields the protein CSAQGSGYTF.

This rearrangement joins TRBV29-1 to TRBJ1-2; D is uncertain. Germline values: CDR1 SQVTM, CDR2 ANQGSEA. The CDR3 spans 12 residues. Trimming cost V 4 bases and J 4 bases, with 10 bases left between them. CDR3 protein: CSVGQVGYGYTF. CDR3 nucleotides: TGCAGCGTTGGTCAGGTCGGCTATGGCTACACCTTC.

V gene TRBV6-2 or TRBV6-3 combines with J gene TRBJ1-4; D call uncertain. The germline gives CDR1 MNHEY, CDR2 SVGEGT. The CDR3 runs to 15 residues. The V and J ends lost 2 bases and 9 bases respectively, with 16 bases between them. CDR3 sequence (DNA): TGTGCCAGCAGTTACGGTCGGGAGGCCTCAAAAAAACTGTTTTTT. Translation: CASSYGREASKKLFF.

The chain has TRBV3-1 (or the pseudogene TRBV3-2) and TRBJ1-2; D not resolved. The CDR3 totals 12 residues. CDR1 is LGHDT and CDR2 is YNNKEL in the germline V gene (reference sequence). The germline V and J ends were trimmed by 5 bases and 8 bases, with 12 bases remaining between them. The CDR3 nucleotides read TGTGCCAGCAGCTACCGGGAAGTCGGCTACACCTTC. This sequence encodes CASSYREVGYTF.

This sequence joins TRBV7-2 and TRBJ1-2; TRBD1 matches at 10 bases. Germline CDR1 SGHTA, CDR2 FQGNSA. There are 16 residues in the CDR3. J gave up 5 bases and V 0 bases, and 6 bases lay outside the gene matches. The chain's CDR3 is CASSLAKTGGGYGYTF. The CDR3 DNA reads TGTGCCAGCAGCTTAGCCAAGACAGGGGGCGGGTATGGCTACACCTTC. The variable domain in full, with the rest retrieved from reference TRBV7-2 and TRBJ1-2, is GAGVSQSPSNKVTEKGKDVELRCDPISGHTALYWYRQSLGQGLEFLIYFQGNSAPDKSGLPSDRFSAERTGGSVSTLTIQRTQQEDSAVYLCASSLAKTGGGYGYTFGSGTRLTVV.

This clone has just a few counts. The J gene is TRBJ1-2, the V gene TRBV4-3; no reliable D call. V was cut by 0 bases and J by 2 bases, with 10 bases left in between. This CDR3 contains 15 residues. CDR1 is LGHNA and CDR2 is YSLEER in the germline V gene. The CDR3 reads CASSQDTEENYGYTF. The CDR3 DNA is TGCGCCAGCAGCCAAGACACAGAAGAGAACTATGGCTACACCTTC.